The entry below describes one T cell receptor beta chain. As originally analysed: From reference gene primer amplification, estimates of nucleated cell counts were derived. Profiled with immunoSEQ multiplex PCR; TCRdb holds only in-frame clones, not every one. Clonal size and the V and J genes are those of that table, whereas D and trimming came from the DNA. The sample shows 85,000 to 130,000 clones, about 91% of them seen only once. This sample is drawn from a study of blood T cell repertoires in COVID-19. In the study overall: From the United States, Italy and Spain came samples of acute and convalescent COVID-19. Sources were T cells, B-cell-depleted T cells, or PBMCs; the material itself was cDNA or gDNA.

The V and J ends lost 5 bases and 2 bases, in that order; junction bases with no gene match: 3. This CDR3 comprises 14 residues. Germline V gene sequence: CDR1 SEHNR, CDR2 FQNEAQ (reference sequence). The receptor's source is a human donor in a cohort sampled during active COVID-19. Sequenced material: peripheral blood. This sequence joins TRBV7-9 and TRBJ1-5; 7 bases are shared with TRBD1. CDR3: CASSHDRGNQPQHF. The CDR3 coding sequence is TGTGCCAGCAGCCACGACAGGGGCAATCAGCCCCAGCATTTT.